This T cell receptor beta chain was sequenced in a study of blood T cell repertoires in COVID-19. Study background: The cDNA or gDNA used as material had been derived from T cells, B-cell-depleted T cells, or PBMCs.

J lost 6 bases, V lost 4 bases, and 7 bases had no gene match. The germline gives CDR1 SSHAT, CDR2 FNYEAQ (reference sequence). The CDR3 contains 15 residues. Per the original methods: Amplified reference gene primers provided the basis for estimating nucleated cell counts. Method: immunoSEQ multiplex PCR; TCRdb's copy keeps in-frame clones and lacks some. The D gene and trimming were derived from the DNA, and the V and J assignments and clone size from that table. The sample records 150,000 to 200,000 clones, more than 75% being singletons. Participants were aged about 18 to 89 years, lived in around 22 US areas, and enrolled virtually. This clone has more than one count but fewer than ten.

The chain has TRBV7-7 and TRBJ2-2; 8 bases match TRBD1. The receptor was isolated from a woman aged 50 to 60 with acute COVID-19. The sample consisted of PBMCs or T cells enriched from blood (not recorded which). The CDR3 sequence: CASSSRTGIAGELFF. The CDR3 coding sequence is TGTGCCAGCAGCTCCAGGACAGGGATAGCCGGGGAGCTGTTTTTT.